These T cell receptor beta chains were read from a single sample in a study of Graves' ophthalmopathy and Graves' hyperthyroidism. In TCRdb, the multiplex PCR reads were re-called with MiXCR into one record per CDR3 protein. The sample lists over a million distinct CDR3 sequences; 36% were seen once. The specimen sequenced was peripheral blood or thyroid tissue (not recorded which). Receptors were obtained from an adult man with Graves' hyperthyroidism. Each CDR3 is given with its conserved first and last residue. Fields, in order: CDR3 DNA, CDR3 protein, J gene, clone size, D gene, V gene. The D gene is left open where the match is weak. Clone size appears in some rows only: once, few, many, or a class for an expanded clone.

CDR3 DNA: TGTGCCAGCAGTTTGGGGTTGGCAGGGGGCAGGCAGCCCCAGCATTTT; CDR3 protein: CASSLGLAGGRQPQHF; J gene: TRBJ1-5; clone size: few; D gene: TRBD1; V gene: TRBV12-3/TRBV12-4
CDR3 DNA: TGTGCCATCAGTTTGGGACAGGGGATATCCGGGGAGCTGTTTTTT; CDR3 protein: CAISLGQGISGELFF; J gene: TRBJ2-2; clone size: many; D gene: TRBD1; V gene: TRBV10-3
CDR3 DNA: TGTGCCAGTAGTATCGACAACTCCTACGAGCAGTACTTC; CDR3 protein: CASSIDNSYEQYF; J gene: TRBJ2-7; clone size: NA; D gene: NA; V gene: TRBV19
CDR3 DNA: TGTGCCAGCAGCGAAAGAGGTTATGGGGAAGAGACCCAGTACTTC; CDR3 protein: CASSERGYGEETQYF; J gene: TRBJ2-5; clone size: many; D gene: NA; V gene: TRBV7-3
CDR3 DNA: TGCGCCAGCAGCTCTAGTAGGGGGTACACCGGGGAGCTGTTTTTT; CDR3 protein: CASSSSRGYTGELFF; J gene: TRBJ2-2; clone size: NA; D gene: NA; V gene: TRBV5-1
CDR3 DNA: TGTGCCAGCAGGGTACAGGCAACTAATGAAAAACTGTTTTTT; CDR3 protein: CASRVQATNEKLFF; J gene: TRBJ1-4; clone size: many; D gene: NA; V gene: TRBV12-3/TRBV12-4
CDR3 DNA: TGTGCCAGCAGCTTAGGCCAGACTGGAAACACCATATATTTT; CDR3 protein: CASSLGQTGNTIYF; J gene: TRBJ1-3; clone size: many; D gene: NA; V gene: TRBV13
CDR3 DNA: TGCAGTGCTCCAGGGTTCGGGACAGGCACCTACGAGCAGTACTTC; CDR3 protein: CSAPGFGTGTYEQYF; J gene: TRBJ2-7; clone size: NA; D gene: TRBD1; V gene: TRBV20-1
CDR3 DNA: TGCAGCAGTGGGGACAGGATGGACTATGGCTACACCTTC; CDR3 protein: CSSGDRMDYGYTF; J gene: TRBJ1-2; clone size: NA; D gene: TRBD1; V gene: TRBV29-1
CDR3 DNA: TGTGCCTGCAGTGCCACACCGGAGGACAGGGGTTACTACGAGCAGTACTTC; CDR3 protein: CACSATPEDRGYYEQYF; J gene: TRBJ2-7; clone size: NA; D gene: TRBD1; V gene: TRBV25-1
CDR3 DNA: TGCGCCAGCAGAAATGATTTGGCTGAAGCTTTCTTT; CDR3 protein: CASRNDLAEAFF; J gene: TRBJ1-1; clone size: many; D gene: NA; V gene: TRBV5-1
CDR3 DNA: TGCAGTGCTAGCACTGGACAGGTGAACTCTGGAAACACCATATATTTT; CDR3 protein: CSASTGQVNSGNTIYF; J gene: TRBJ1-3; clone size: few; D gene: TRBD1; V gene: TRBV20-1
CDR3 DNA: TGCAGCGTTGATGGCTACACCTTC; CDR3 protein: CSVDGYTF; J gene: TRBJ1-2; clone size: many; D gene: NA; V gene: TRBV29-1
CDR3 DNA: TGCAGTGCTAGCCCGGACAGGGGACTTTCCGAGAGTTCACCCCTCCACTTT; CDR3 protein: CSASPDRGLSESSPLHF; J gene: TRBJ1-6; clone size: NA; D gene: TRBD1; V gene: TRBV20-1
CDR3 DNA: TGTGCCAGCAGCATGACAGGGCCGCCCGGGGAGCTGTTTTTT; CDR3 protein: CASSMTGPPGELFF; J gene: TRBJ2-2; clone size: NA; D gene: TRBD1; V gene: TRBV7-2
CDR3 DNA: TGTGCCAGCAGCTCCACAGCCGAGCAGTACTTC; CDR3 protein: CASSSTAEQYF; J gene: TRBJ2-7; clone size: NA; D gene: NA; V gene: TRBV7-8
CDR3 DNA: TGTGCCAGCAGCGGCACCTCCGGGACAGGGGGTAGGAACACTGAAGCTTTCTTT; CDR3 protein: CASSGTSGTGGRNTEAFF; J gene: TRBJ1-1; clone size: NA; D gene: TRBD1; V gene: TRBV9
CDR3 DNA: TGTGCCAGCAGTTACGGTGGAGGTCGGGGGAACACTGAAGCTTTCTTT; CDR3 protein: CASSYGGGRGNTEAFF; J gene: TRBJ1-1; clone size: NA; D gene: NA; V gene: TRBV6-5
CDR3 DNA: TGTGCCAGCAGCCCTCGGACAGCCACCACAGATACGCAGTATTTT; CDR3 protein: CASSPRTATTDTQYF; J gene: TRBJ2-3; clone size: NA; D gene: NA; V gene: TRBV13
CDR3 DNA: TGTGCCGGGCCGGGGGTAAGGGGGACTGAAGATTTCTTT; CDR3 protein: CAGPGVRGTEDFF; J gene: TRBJ1-1; clone size: NA; D gene: NA; V gene: TRBV24-1
CDR3 DNA: TGTGCCAGCAACCCCGGACACTACGAGCAGTACTTC; CDR3 protein: CASNPGHYEQYF; J gene: TRBJ2-7; clone size: NA; D gene: NA; V gene: TRBV7-2
CDR3 DNA: TGTGCCAGCAGCTTACGGATGAGTAGCGGGGGAACCTACGAGCAGTACTTC; CDR3 protein: CASSLRMSSGGTYEQYF; J gene: TRBJ2-7; clone size: many; D gene: TRBD2; V gene: TRBV7-2
CDR3 DNA: TGCAGTGCTAGGGGCTTTGGGAACACCATATATTTT; CDR3 protein: CSARGFGNTIYF; J gene: TRBJ1-3; clone size: many; D gene: NA; V gene: TRBV20-1
CDR3 DNA: TGTGCCATCAGTGAGTCGACAGTGCCTACCTACGAGCAGTACTTC; CDR3 protein: CAISESTVPTYEQYF; J gene: TRBJ2-7; clone size: many; D gene: NA; V gene: TRBV10-3
CDR3 DNA: TGTGCCAGCATCGCAGGGCCGGCGAACACTGAAGCTTTCTTT; CDR3 protein: CASIAGPANTEAFF; J gene: TRBJ1-1; clone size: many; D gene: NA; V gene: TRBV19
CDR3 DNA: TGTGCCAGCAGTTACTCTCACAGGGCGGGAGTGTGGATAGAGACCCAGTACTTC; CDR3 protein: CASSYSHRAGVWIETQYF; J gene: TRBJ2-5; clone size: NA; D gene: NA; V gene: TRBV25-1
CDR3 DNA: TGTGCCAGCAGTGAATCCGGGACTAGTCGCTGGGAGACCCAGTACTTC; CDR3 protein: CASSESGTSRWETQYF; J gene: TRBJ2-5; clone size: NA; D gene: TRBD2; V gene: TRBV25-1